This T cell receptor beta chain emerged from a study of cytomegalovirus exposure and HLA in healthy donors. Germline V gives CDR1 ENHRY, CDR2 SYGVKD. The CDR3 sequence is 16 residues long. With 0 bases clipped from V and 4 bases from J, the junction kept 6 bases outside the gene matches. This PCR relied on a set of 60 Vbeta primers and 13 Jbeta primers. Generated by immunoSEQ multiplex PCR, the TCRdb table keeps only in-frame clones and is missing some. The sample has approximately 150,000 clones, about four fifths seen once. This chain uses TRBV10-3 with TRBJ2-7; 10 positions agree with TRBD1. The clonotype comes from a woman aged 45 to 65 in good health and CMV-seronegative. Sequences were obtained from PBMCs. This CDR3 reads CAISESVGQGWYEQYF. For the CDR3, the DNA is TGTGCCATCAGTGAGTCGGTGGGACAGGGGTGGTACGAGCAGTACTTC.